These 30 T cell receptor beta chains were all obtained from the same sample, sequenced in a study of cytomegalovirus exposure and HLA in healthy donors. Primers: 60 Vbeta forward and 13 Jbeta reverse. Clones were sequenced by immunoSEQ multiplex PCR, and TCRdb holds only the in-frame ones, with some missing. Of about 110,000 clones listed, around 84% are singletons. Sequenced: PBMCs. The receptor set was obtained from a woman aged 30 to 39 in good health and CMV-seronegative.

The rearrangement joins TRBV11-1 to TRBJ1-3; TRBD1 agrees at 9 bases. The V gene end was trimmed by 5 bases and the J gene end by 7 bases; junction bases not matched to a gene: 6. This CDR3 spans 14 amino acids. Germline V gives CDR1 SGHAT, CDR2 FQDESV (reference sequence). The DNA of the CDR3 is TGTGCCAGCAGCGCCCGGACAGGGGAGAACACCATATATTTT. It encodes CASSARTGENTIYF. The whole variable domain, filled in from reference TRBV11-1 and TRBJ1-3, reads EAEVAQSPRYKITEKSQAVAFWCDPISGHATLYWYRQILGQGPELLVQFQDESVVDDSQLPKDRFSAERLKGVDSTLKIQPAELGDSAMYLCASSARTGENTIYFGEGSWLTVV.

This chain links TRBV30 with TRBJ2-6, with a tentative D call TRBD2 (5 bases). The V and J ends lost 3 bases and 4 bases respectively, with 13 bases between them. This CDR3 has 15 residues. Germline V gene sequence: CDR1 GTSNPN, CDR2 SVGIG (reference sequence). The CDR3 nucleotides are TGTGCCTGGAGCTCCGGGGTCCAGGGGGCCAACGTCCTGACTTTC. Its translation is CAWSSGVQGANVLTF.

V gene TRBV7-2 combines with J gene TRBJ1-2; 7 bases align to TRBD1. With V trimmed by 1 base and J by 2 bases, 4 bases remained unmatched. The CDR3 loop spans 15 amino acids. CDR1 SGHTA and CDR2 FQGNSA come from the germline V gene. Here the CDR3 reads CASSLVEGANYGYTF. The CDR3 nucleotides read TGTGCCAGCAGCTTAGTGGAGGGGGCCAACTATGGCTACACCTTC.

The chain combines TRBV25-1 with TRBJ2-7, with D perhaps TRBD1 (5 bases). Per the germline V gene, CDR1 is MGHDK and CDR2 is SYGVNS. Trimming cost V 3 bases and J 5 bases, with 14 bases left between them. This CDR3 is built from 14 residues. CDR3 region: CASSDPGWNDEQYF. The CDR3 region has the DNA TGTGCCAGCAGTGACCCAGGGTGGAACGACGAGCAGTACTTC.

The chain is built from TRBV6-5 and TRBJ1-5; a weak D match, TRBD1 (6 bases). Trimming pared 6 bases from V and 3 bases from J, leaving 9 bases between. The CDR3 is 13 residues long. Germline loops: CDR1 MNHEY, CDR2 SVGAGI. CDR3 sequence reads: CASRQGPNQPQHF. Written as DNA, the CDR3 is TGTGCCAGCAGGCAGGGGCCCAATCAGCCCCAGCATTTT.

The rearrangement links TRBV28 to TRBJ1-4, with D uncertain. Germline CDR1 and CDR2: MDHEN and SYDVKM. V was shortened by 3 bases and J by 13 bases, with 18 bases between the two germline ends. This CDR3 spans 14 amino acids. The DNA for the CDR3 is TGTGCCAGCAGTTTCACGTCCGCGGTTCTCGGACTGTTTTTT. This sequence encodes CASSFTSAVLGLFF. The whole variable domain, remainder taken from reference TRBV28 and TRBJ1-4, is DVKVTQSSRYLVKRTGEKVFLECVQDMDHENMFWYRQDPGLGLRLIYFSYDVKMKEKGDIPEGYSVSREKKERFSLILESASTNQTSMYLCASSFTSAVLGLFFGSGTQLSVL.

The V call is TRBV4-2, the J call TRBJ2-3; 7 positions match TRBD2. CDR1 and CDR2 (germline): LGHNA, YNFKEQ. This CDR3 contains 17 residues. The ends lost 4 bases at V and 0 bases at J; junction bases unmatched: 10. The CDR3 nucleotides read TGTGCCAGCAGCCTCGAATCCTCTAGCGGAAGCACAGATACGCAGTATTTT. Its protein product is CASSLESSSGSTDTQYF.

This clone turned up a few times. This chain connects TRBV27 to TRBJ1-1; TRBD1 matches 7 bases. Trimming removed 3 bases from V and 1 base from J; junction bases left unmatched: 2. Germline values: CDR1 MNHEY, CDR2 SMNVEV (reference sequence). The CDR3 runs 14 residues. CDR3 residues: CASSFRTGNTEAFF. CDR3 in DNA: TGTGCCAGCAGTTTTAGGACAGGGAACACTGAAGCTTTCTTT.

The chain links TRBV27 to TRBJ1-5, with a possible D match to TRBD1 (6 bases). V dropped 2 bases and J dropped 5 bases, with 7 bases sitting between them. Germline V CDR1 and CDR2: MNHEY, SMNVEV (reference sequence). The CDR3 sequence is 13 residues long. Here the CDR3 DNA reads TGTGCCAGCAGTTTAGGGGGCGATCAGCCCCAGCATTTT. Protein sequence: CASSLGGDQPQHF.

The genes are TRBV6-5 and TRBJ2-7; D is perhaps TRBD1 (6 bases). This CDR3 is built from 14 residues. Trimming shortened V by 5 bases and J by 0 bases, and 11 bases separated the two germline ends. Germline CDR1 is MNHEY and CDR2 is SVGAGI. CDR3 in DNA: TGTGCCAGCAGTCGAGACAGGAGCTCCTACGAGCAGTACTTC. Translating gives CASSRDRSSYEQYF.

This clone has only one observation. This chain uses TRBV23-1 with TRBJ1-1; D gene ambiguous. TRBV23-1 falls under the ORF class, with uncertain function. The length of the CDR3 is 12 residues. V was cut by 3 bases and J by 6 bases, with 8 bases left in between. The CDR3 region is CASSHIRAEAFF. CDR3 in DNA: TGCGCCAGCAGTCATATTCGGGCTGAAGCTTTCTTT.

CDR3 coding DNA: TGTGCCACCGGTAAACAGGGAAATCAGCCCCAGCATTTT. This codes for CATGKQGNQPQHF. J is TRBJ1-5 and V is TRBV15; maybe TRBD1 (6 bases). Trimming removed 8 bases from V and 4 bases from J, with 12 bases in between. The CDR3 runs to 13 residues. Germline V gene data show CDR1 as LNHNV and CDR2 as YYDKDF (reference sequence).

The J gene is TRBJ1-2, the V gene TRBV5-4, with D unresolved. This CDR3 contains 14 residues. Germline V gene data show CDR1 as SGHNT and CDR2 as YYREEE (reference sequence). Trimming shortened V by 0 bases and J by 5 bases, and 11 bases separated the two germline ends. For the CDR3, the DNA is TGTGCCAGCAGCTTGGGGATAGGGAGGTATGGCTACACCTTC. This translates into CASSLGIGRYGYTF.

The chain has TRBV2 and TRBJ1-4, with 7 bases identical to TRBD1. The junction had 12 bases not matched to a gene; V was cut back by 6 bases and J by 8 bases. Germline CDR1 reads SNHLY; CDR2 reads FYNNEI. This CDR3 region has 15 residues. The CDR3 reads CASRDRLQGGEKLFF. CDR3 nucleotide sequence: TGTGCCAGCAGAGATCGGTTGCAGGGGGGAGAAAAACTGTTTTTT.

The chain employs TRBV6-4 and TRBJ2-3; D ambiguous. The CDR3 has 15 residues. V was pared by 4 bases and J by 0 bases, with 11 bases between. Per the germline V gene, CDR1 is MRHNA and CDR2 is SNTAGT. The CDR3 protein is CASSVFGSSTDTQYF. CDR3 DNA sequence: TGTGCCAGCAGTGTCTTCGGTTCTAGCACAGATACGCAGTATTTT.

The rearrangement links TRBV29-1 to TRBJ2-7, with 9 bases identical to TRBD1. Germline V CDR1 and CDR2: SQVTM, ANQGSEA. This CDR3 is 12 amino acids long. V dropped 4 bases and J dropped 5; count of bases not matched to a gene: 3. In DNA form, the CDR3 reads TGCAGCGTTGTGGGGACAGGGAACGAGCAGTACTTC. Amino acids: CSVVGTGNEQYF.

This chain links TRBV5-1 with TRBJ2-1; tentative D call: TRBD2 (6 bases). Germline lookup yields CDR1 SGHRS and CDR2 YFSETQ. The CDR3 consists of 16 residues. Deletions cut 3 bases from V and 10 bases from J, with 23 bases between. The CDR3 coding sequence is TGCGCCAGCAGCTCGACCACTGGGACTCCAGACCGCGAGCAGTTCTTC. Translated: CASSSTTGTPDREQFF.

The chain joins TRBV5-1 to TRBJ2-7; 10 bases agree with TRBD1. The ends lost 5 bases at V and 5 bases at J; junction bases unmatched: 16. CDR1 and CDR2 (germline): SGHRS, YFSETQ. The CDR3 covers 17 residues. In DNA, the CDR3 is TGCGCCAGCAGTCTATCTTTCCGGGACAGGGGAAGGGACGAGCAGTACTTC. This sequence encodes CASSLSFRDRGRDEQYF.

The chain has TRBV4-1 and TRBJ2-1; 9 bases match TRBD2. The V gene end was trimmed by 4 bases and the J gene end by 5 bases; junction bases not matched to a gene: 9. This CDR3 spans 16 amino acids. Germline V gene lookup returns CDR1 MGHRA and CDR2 YSYEKL. The chain's CDR3 is CASSPMGRGGNNEQFF. The DNA for the CDR3 is TGCGCCAGCAGCCCCATGGGGCGGGGGGGAAACAATGAGCAGTTCTTC.

The chain recombines TRBV28 with TRBJ2-6, with 9 bases matching TRBD2. Germline CDR1 MDHEN, CDR2 SYDVKM. The trim removed 6 bases at V and 2 bases at J, leaving 14 bases unmatched. The CDR3 covers 19 residues. The CDR3 DNA reads TGTGCCAGCAGCCGGCGGGGGGGTGCACCTACAGCTGGGGCCAACGTCCTGACTTTC. Translated, it gives CASSRRGGAPTAGANVLTF.

The chain combines TRBV6-1 with TRBJ2-7; 10 nucleotides agree with TRBD2. The V gene's germline CDR1 is MNHNS and CDR2 SASEGT. The CDR3 loop spans 15 amino acids. Trimming cost V 6 bases and J 0 bases; bases outside gene matches: 5. CDR3 in amino acids: CASSGLAGGSYEQYF. CDR3 in DNA: TGTGCCAGCAGCGGTTTAGCGGGAGGCTCCTACGAGCAGTACTTC.

The chain has TRBV10-1 and TRBJ1-2; D not certain. Trimming removed 4 bases at V and 1 base at J, with 16 bases between. Germline CDR1 is WNHNN and CDR2 is SYGVQD (reference sequence). The CDR3 consists of 16 residues. The CDR3 protein is CASSVPSIPLNYGYTF. The CDR3 bases are TGCGCCAGCAGTGTGCCGAGTATCCCCCTTAACTATGGCTACACCTTC.

The chain has TRBV28 and TRBJ1-2; D gene ambiguous. Germline V gene sequence: CDR1 MDHEN, CDR2 SYDVKM. This CDR3 region has 15 residues. V was pared by 5 bases and J by 4 bases, with 17 bases between. CDR3 DNA: TGTGCCAGCAGTGTCACAAATTGGGCCACCTATGGCTACACCTTC. Translated, it gives CASSVTNWATYGYTF.

This CDR3 reads CASRTRGTGELFF. CDR3 in DNA: TGTGCCAGCAGGACCCGCGGCACCGGGGAGCTGTTTTTT. This chain connects TRBV6-6 to TRBJ2-2; D is ambiguous. This CDR3 contains 13 residues. Trimming stripped 6 bases from V and 4 bases from J, with 9 bases between. Germline CDR1 reads MNHNY; CDR2 reads SVGAGI (reference sequence).

The chain has TRBV7-2 and TRBJ1-4, with D uncertain. This CDR3 spans 15 amino acids. Trimming took off 5 bases at V and 1 base at J, with 11 bases between the two ends. In germline, CDR1 is SGHTA, CDR2 FQGNSA. The DNA for the CDR3 is TGTGCCAGCAGCCCGAATCGGGGAACTAATGAAAAACTGTTTTTT. Translated: CASSPNRGTNEKLFF.

The CDR3 is CASTDRGVYTEAFF. The CDR3 region has the DNA TGCGCCAGCACCGACAGGGGCGTCTACACTGAAGCTTTCTTT. The chain combines TRBV5-1 with TRBJ1-1; 8 bases agree with TRBD1. V dropped 6 bases and J dropped 3; count of bases not matched to a gene: 7. The germline V gene has CDR1 SGHRS and CDR2 YFSETQ. This CDR3 is 14 amino acids long.

The V and J genes are TRBV7-2 and TRBJ1-1, with 8 bases lining up with TRBD1. The V gene end was trimmed by 5 bases and the J gene end by 6 bases; junction bases not matched to a gene: 23. The CDR3 has 19 amino acids. Germline V gene sequence: CDR1 SGHTA, CDR2 FQGNSA. CDR3 coding DNA: TGTGCCAGCAGCCATAACCCCAGGCAGGGGGCGCCGGGAAGGTCTGAAGCTTTCTTT. Protein product: CASSHNPRQGAPGRSEAFF.

The J gene is TRBJ2-3, the V gene TRBV15, with D possibly matching TRBD2 (7 bases). CDR1 is LNHNV and CDR2 is YYDKDF in the germline V gene (reference sequence). V was cut by 5 bases and J by 9 bases, with 18 bases left in between. This CDR3 comprises 14 residues. DNA of the CDR3: TGTGCCACCAGCCTACTAGCGCTCACAGGGACGCAGTATTTT. Protein product: CATSLLALTGTQYF.

This clone was counted between two and nine times. The chain uses TRBV7-3 and TRBJ2-7, with 9 bases that match TRBD2. CDR1 and CDR2 (germline): SGHTA, FQGTGA. J gave up 7 bases and V 5 bases, and 9 bases lay outside the gene matches. The CDR3 contains 14 residues. The CDR3 spells CASSPLAGAREQYF. CDR3 DNA sequence: TGTGCCAGCAGCCCGTTAGCGGGGGCCCGGGAGCAGTACTTC.

V and J are TRBV5-4 and TRBJ2-1; 9 bases map to TRBD2. The length of the CDR3 is 15 residues. The J segment lost 6 bases and the V segment lost 1 base, leaving 5 bases of the junction unmatched. From germline, CDR1 is SGHNT and CDR2 YYREEE (reference sequence). CDR3 DNA: TGTGCCAGCAGCTTGATGGCGGGGGGGATCAATGAGCAGTTCTTC. Protein sequence: CASSLMAGGINEQFF.